The clone carrying this TCR beta chain has only one observation. Vbeta (60) and Jbeta (13) primers were used in the PCR. Sequenced by immunoSEQ multiplex PCR; TCRdb stores in-frame clones only, minus some. This repertoire shows some 120,000 clones, about 74% found once; its top ten account for about 4.9%. This CDR3 contains 16 residues. The trim removed 1 base at V and 4 bases at J, leaving 6 bases unmatched. Per the germline V gene, CDR1 is MGHRA and CDR2 is YSYEKL. The data were taken from a study of cytomegalovirus exposure and HLA in healthy donors. This receptor was identified in a man aged 25-45 years in good health and CMV-seropositive. The chain is built from TRBV4-1 and TRBJ2-5; 10 bases fit TRBD1. The sample taken for sequencing was PBMCs. The CDR3 region is CASSQVGRDRGETQYF. In DNA form, the CDR3 reads TGCGCCAGCAGCCAAGTGGGCCGGGACAGGGGAGAGACCCAGTACTTC.